This T cell receptor (beta chain) was identified during a study of blood T cells in healthy people across ages (dated by TCRdb to about 2015). Turning to the overall study: In model experiments, template switching captured about one uniquely barcoded TCR beta cDNA molecule for every two T cells. The study measured age-related changes in TCR beta repertoire diversity using deep sequencing normalized with unique cDNA molecular identifiers. The donors were split into four age groups: young (average about 16 years), middle-aged (about 40), aged (roughly 68) and long-lived (roughly 77). For two donors (one aged 18 to 29 and one aged 80 or older), the study analyzed two additional independent replicas of 1 million unique cDNA reads from the same blood draw. Overall study results and their limits: Donor CMV infection status was unknown, potentially confounding age-related changes in expanded clonotypes. Since profiling was done on bulk unsorted PBMCs, naive and antigen-experienced compartments could not be conclusively compared. The long-lived group showed more naive CD4+ T cells, fewer expanded clones and increased TCR diversity than the aged group, suggesting age selection. As age increased, observed TCR beta diversity per million T cells dropped in a roughly linear way, and a significant reduction was already evident by age about 40. Observed TCR beta diversity correlated strongly with the percentage of naive T cells measured by flow cytometry. Estimates of total diversity based on one million sequenced T cells were considered lower bounds and underestimates.

Trimming at the junction amounts to 7 bases on V and 2 bases on J, and the germline ends lie 12 bases apart. Via the germline V gene, CDR1 is MDHEN and CDR2 SYDVKM. The cysteine opens and the phenylalanine closes a CDR3 of 13 amino acids. Only the CDR3 DNA stays, 39 bases, in frame from base 1. The approximately 41 donors, aged about 6 to 95 years, were systemically healthy Caucasian individuals from Russia. Each donor gave ten milliliters of peripheral blood, collected into EDTA-treated Vacutainer tubes. Ficoll-Paque density-gradient centrifugation was used to isolate PBMCs, with at least 7 million obtained per sample. Total RNA was extracted from PBMCs with Trizol reagent, with at least 6 micrograms obtained per sample. Naive CD45RAhigh/CD27high T cell percentages were measured by flow cytometry on a PBMC aliquot from every donor. Library method: 5' RACE. Sequencing instrument: Illumina HiSeq 2500. A second roughly 7 to 12 cycle PCR used a sample-barcoded 5' primer and a J-beta primer mix. A unique molecular identifier was introduced onto each TCR beta cDNA molecule by a template-switch 5' adaptor carrying 12 random nucleotides. At least 2.5 million CDR3-containing paired-end reads were obtained from each sample. First-strand cDNA synthesis was performed from all RNA using the Mint cDNA synthesis kit, with priming by a TRBC-specific oligonucleotide. Following uracil-DNA glycosylase treatment, all cDNA underwent a first 18-cycle PCR with the universal primers M1SS and BC2_uni_R. Concerning the study's data processing: For normalization, 1 million high-quality reads, each with a distinct molecular identifier, were randomly selected from each sample. Instead of being binned into consensus sequences, reads with shared molecular identifiers were discarded. CDR3 identification, clonotype clustering and error correction used MiTCR with a Q25 quality threshold and the strictest error-elimination algorithm. A nonparametric unseen species model with Euler transformation was used to estimate lower-bound total TCR beta diversity. Using fastp at Q25 and MiXCR, TCRdb reprocessed the public reads and kept productive beta chains. One record per CDR3 amino acid sequence lists the most common genes and DNA. In this record, the V and J calls reflect TCRdb's handling and not the investigators' own analysis. For this sample the table gives 800,000 to 950,000 distinct CDR3 sequences, of which about 27% were detected only once. The ten largest account for 10% of the sample.

Concerning this clonotype: It has no known antigen specificity. Qualities for individual bases were not recorded, and no much larger clone is one base off.

This sample also appeared in a second study, on T cells of mothers and their children. The other study reports the following: Nine systemically healthy Caucasian individuals, comprising three mothers and their six children, were included as donors. cDNA synthesis consumed the entire amount of extracted RNA, loaded at about 1.5 ug RNA in each 15 ul reaction. In the second PCR, the M1S primer added sample barcodes and 2-4 random nucleotides. Over 8 million TCR beta CDR3 reads were obtained for each mother, and 2.5 million to 3 million reads were obtained for each child. Thymic selection similarly shapes TCR recombination output in related and unrelated pairs, with minor effect from inherited differences. Normalized repertoire overlap was always found to be slightly, but never significantly, higher in related mother-child pairs than in unrelated mother-child pairs. No persistent microchimeric T cell clones were found, with a detection sensitivity of approximately 100 clones per million clonotypes. Deep NGS was used in the study to compare the TCR beta repertoires of mothers and children and to look for features that separate related mother-child pairs from unrelated individuals. On average, the children were roughly 12 +/- 4 years old, while the mothers were about 40 +/- 4 years old. After adapter ligation was performed with NEBNext reagents, the libraries were sequenced on an Illumina HiSeq 2000 with 100+100 nt paired-end reads. To prevent cross-contamination, the mother and child libraries were prepared one month apart and sequenced in separate runs. Between roughly 500,000 and 2,000,000 distinct TCR beta clonotypes were identified per donor. Naive TCR beta clonotypes were estimated from low-frequency clonotypes matched to each donor's FACS-determined naive share, without sorting.

Here the chain combines TRBV28 and TRBJ2-7, with no confidently assigned D gene. Sequencing input: blood. This sequence was found in a woman aged 40 to 50 in good health. The CDR3 region has the sequence CASTGRYTYEQYF. In nucleotides, the sequence is TGTGCCAGCACCGGCAGGTATACCTACGAGCAGTACTTC. The reference TRBV28 and TRBJ2-7 proteins fill in what lies around the CDR3, so the full variable domain reads DVKVTQSSRYLVKRTGEKVFLECVQDMDHENMFWYRQDPGLGLRLIYFSYDVKMKEKGDIPEGYSVSREKKERFSLILESASTNQTSMYLCASTGRYTYEQYFGPGTRLTVT.